This T cell receptor (beta chain) was captured by sequencing in a study of cytomegalovirus exposure and HLA in healthy donors listed by TCRdb under 2017. About the study as a whole: An earlier analysis of several hundred of the donors reported about 290 Gb of sequence data and roughly 110 million unique TCR beta sequences from 150 million to 200 million T cells. To predict cytomegalovirus infection status, the study combined high-throughput TCR immunosequencing, statistical association of individual TCRs with disease status, and machine learning. An earlier analysis of 587 of the donors used high-throughput TCR beta sequencing to judge whether each TCR beta V gene segment behaved as functional or pseudogenic. Roughly 290 gigabases of sequencing data and around 88 million unique TCR sequences made up an early release that covered around 640 HLA-typed donors. A separate validation cohort of over 95 different subjects was used in addition to the roughly 670-subject first cohort. Four or five DR-DQ haplotypes were handled as single units for association and clustering because linkage in the cohort was strong. Alongside the repertoire data, information on donor age, sex, ethnicity and CMV serostatus was compiled. Typing coverage varied by locus: roughly 620-630 donors for A, B, C, DRB1 and DQB1; around 560 for DQA1; more than 600 for DPA1; 450 to 480 for DPB1. To study patterns of TCR occurrence, a later analysis re-analyzed previously published TCR beta repertoires from around 700 donors and added high-resolution HLA genotyping. In the later analysis, no new phenotypic data were used to find candidate immune exposures; instead, reliance was placed on TCR beta sequences and their occurrence across donors. Among approximately 370 genotyped donors of the cohort, an average of around 240,000 unique TCR beta nucleotide sequences was sequenced per donor, of which about 19% were non-productive. Both class I and class II loci were covered by HLA typing, at four-digit resolution. The study was designed to test whether signatures of past pathogen exposure could be identified by cataloging public T cell receptors. The study profiled the T cell repertoires of 500 to 800 subjects by immunosequencing and related them to cytomegalovirus serostatus. All discovery cohort repertoires had been generated using a single sequencing platform. Of the approximately 400 genotyped donors, 70% to 90% were placed in the genetic ancestry cluster associated with self-reported Caucasian donors. In a later genetic analysis, genome-wide SNP genotypes for about 65% of the 666 donors were used, and that subset was treated as a discovery cohort. Overall results and qualifications from the work: Most TCR sequences were observed very rarely across donors, whereas some public TCRs were present in many individuals. Immune exposure information for the cohort was limited to CMV serostatus. Because HLA typing was unavailable for some donors at each locus, only the typed subset was used in association tests. A total of 150 or so TCR beta chains were listed by the study as associated with cytomegalovirus. In a later analysis, the rate of TCR association differed among HLA loci, with DRB1 alleles having the most associated TCRs and HLA-C alleles having the fewest. Three of the identified cytomegalovirus-associated TCR beta chains were confirmed in vitro to be specific for cytomegalovirus antigens. In both the original and validation cohorts, the classifier was reported to diagnose cytomegalovirus status with high specificity and sensitivity. The sequencing pipeline was judged likely to have produced a cluster of highly shared sequence variants as a technical artifact. The presence/absence analyses assumed that sequencing depth was roughly uniform across donors, and that assumption may not be true. Because counts were too low, 15 to 20 rarely observed V segments, including chromosome 9 orphons, were excluded from the earlier analysis of under 650 of the donors. Only TCR beta chains were sequenced in this cohort, and the absence of alpha or paired-chain data limited detectable features. It was suggested by the authors that the approach could potentially be generalized to other disease states and immunological phenotypes. At a false discovery rate of 0.05, a later analysis linked about 16,000 TCR beta sequences to specific HLA alleles. An earlier analysis of 450 to 750 of the donors showed that most TCR beta V segments appeared in productive rearrangements either about 90% or about 30% of the time, which broadly matched IMGT annotations. In a later analysis, HLA-associated TCR beta chains showed more clonal expansion and lower generation probabilities than non-associated chains that were equally common. In a later genetic analysis, a missense DCLRE1C variant was associated with V-gene and J-gene trimming of TCR beta chains, and the association was replicated in an independent cohort. In a later analysis, most CMV-associated TCR beta chains were found to appear HLA-restricted, with HLA associations seemingly driven largely by CMV exposure. Assigning TCR associations to individual alleles was difficult when HLA alleles, especially DR and DQ, strongly co-occurred. A later genetic analysis reported fewer N-insertions in productive TCRs among donors in an Asian-associated ancestry cluster than the roughly 670-donor mean. Linkage disequilibrium might explain the correlated functional status among segregating V segments, but an unknown experimental factor could not be excluded. Because the 87-base-pair reads could not distinguish some IMGT-functional V segments, including TRBV6-2 and TRBV6-3, those segments were excluded. A later analysis reported that several top co-occurrence clusters appeared linked to parvovirus B19, influenza, CMV and Epstein-Barr virus. A further reported finding was that TCR beta sequences accurately predicted the HLA-A and HLA-B alleles for most subjects in the first cohort.

In regard to this clone: The target of this receptor is not known. Base quality data are lacking; no much larger clone is found one base away.

Library generation was performed with the immunoSEQ multiplex PCR assay. For the multiplex PCR, a mixture combining 60 forward primers for TCR Vbeta segments and 13 reverse primers for TCR Jbeta segments was used. The CDR3 region of rearranged TCR beta genes was amplified from genomic DNA with a multiplex PCR assay. The Illumina HiSeq System was used to sequence the amplified TCR beta libraries as 87-base-pair reads. Under the source paper's analysis protocol: Across the roughly 640 repertoires, a later analysis counted approximately 75 million unique TCR beta chains, roughly 11 million of which were shared by at least two donors. A nearest-neighbor algorithm error-corrected the raw reads and collapsed the reads into unique sequences, merging closely related sequences to remove PCR and sequencing errors. To assign V, D and J gene segments, CDR3 sequences were aligned to IMGT reference sequences. Each retained sequence needed at least a six-nucleotide match to both a V gene segment and a J gene segment. Rearrangements were called productive when the CDR3 lacked stop codons and stayed in frame with V and J; all others were non-productive. CDR3 was defined according to IMGT convention as the region running from the second conserved V-encoded cysteine to the conserved J-encoded phenylalanine. In an earlier analysis of 550 to 650 of the donors, sequences lacking an unambiguous match to a single V gene segment were excluded. An earlier analysis of 587 of the donors called V segments functional above 56.7% productive rearrangements and segregating when the between-donor standard deviation exceeded 5%. To diagnose cytomegalovirus status from the catalog of TCR beta chain sequences, a statistical classification framework was built. A later analysis assigned V and J genes by comparing TCR nucleotide sequences with IMGT/GENE-DB human TR gene sequences. The TCRdist pipeline was used in a later analysis to assign CDR3 sequences and most-parsimonious VDJ recombination scenarios. In a later analysis, every TCR beta chain was defined by the combination of its CDR3 amino acid sequence and its V-gene family, and reads without a unique V-gene family were dropped. To address suspected cross-contamination and a sequencing artifact, a later analysis removed a few hundred highly shared, low-generation-probability nucleotide sequences. In a later analysis, a clonal expansion index was calculated for each public chain from normalized within-repertoire ranks of inferred template counts. Generation probabilities in a later analysis came from a VDJ recombination model fitted to out-of-frame rearrangements, and those results were checked against IGoR. Hypergeometric tests were used in a later analysis to score TCR-TCR, TCR-HLA and TCR-CMV co-occurrence, with a repertoire-size bias correction applied to the TCR pairs. False discovery rates were estimated in a later analysis by permuting HLA or CMV assignments 20 times. In a later analysis, co-occurring TCRs were grouped using DBSCAN, and TCRdist sequence similarity was added for clustering within HLA-allele-positive subsets. Repertoires with fewer than 30,000 or more than 120,000 public chains, plus five repertoires with anomalous nucleotide sharing, were excluded from co-occurrence clustering. The source is immuneACCESS, and TCRdb retained only in-frame sequences with V and J called. Part of the clones is not carried over; for the studies checked, unresolved V genes explain less than half of this, and the remainder is unexplained. V, J and clone size are taken as reported in that table, and D and trimming were inferred from the DNA itself. The sample table shows 130,000 or so clones, and 65% to 75% are seen once. The ten largest clones capture approximately 7% of the sample.

The cohort was made up of about 670 healthy bone marrow donors. Cohort members were all nominally healthy when sampled, although unrecorded immune exposures were likely present. The donor was CMV seropositive and was included in the group of approximately 300 seropositive cohort members. A peripheral blood sample was provided by each donor, and peripheral blood mononuclear cells were used for TCR beta sequencing. Genomic DNA extraction from the blood cell samples was performed with the Qiagen DNeasy Blood Extraction Kit. V and J lose 5 bases and 6 bases, and a span of 17 bases separates them. For CDR1 and CDR2, the germline V gene lists LGHNT and FRNRAP. The CDR3 goes from the cysteine to the phenylalanine over 14 residues. The read is trimmed to its CDR3 DNA, 42 bases read in frame from base 1.

The source material was PBMCs. The sequence came from a man in his forties in good health and CMV-seropositive. The V and J segments used are TRBV12-5 and TRBJ2-7; TRBD2 is possibly the D segment (6 matching bases). The CDR3 loop reads CASGQDWGVREQYF. The nucleotides read TGTGCTAGTGGTCAGGACTGGGGGGTCCGCGAGCAGTACTTC.